This record looks at one T cell receptor beta chain sequence and its context. Its antigen is still unknown. CDR1 is SEHNR and CDR2 is FQNEAQ in the germline V gene (reference sequence). With V trimmed by 4 bases and J by 2 bases, 6 bases remained unmatched. CDR3 length equals 16 residues. This entry comes from a study of blood T cells in healthy people across ages. Primed by a sample-barcoded 5' primer and a J-beta primer mix, a second PCR proceeded for roughly 6 to 12 cycles. A tag from a template-switch adaptor with 12 random nucleotides marked each cDNA molecule. Each CDR3 protein is one row after TCRdb ran MiXCR on the 5' RACE reads. Counted here are 1.8 million or so distinct CDR3 sequences, approximately 39% occurring once; the ten biggest clones make up more than 20%. General study findings and limits: Long-lived and aged donors differed, with more naive CD4+ cells and higher diversity in the long-lived. There was no known CMV status for donors, so expanded clonotype changes were possibly confounded.

The chain is built from TRBV7-9 and TRBJ1-2, with 11 nucleotides matching TRBD1. The sequenced material came from blood. This TCR came from a human donor in good health. CDR3 DNA: TGTGCCAGCAGCTCGTCCGGGACAGGGGGGAACTATGGCTACACCTTC. It yields the protein CASSSSGTGGNYGYTF. The full variable domain, rest sourced from reference TRBV7-9 and TRBJ1-2, is DTGVSQNPRHKITKRGQNVTFRCDPISEHNRLYWYRQTLGQGPEFLTYFQNEAQLEKSRLLSDRFSAERPKGSFSTLEIQRTEQGDSAMYLCASSSSGTGGNYGYTFGSGTRLTVV.